A selection of T cell receptor beta chains follows, all from one sample in a study of CD8+ T cells in alopecia areata. The method was immunoSEQ multiplex PCR; TCRdb's version includes in-frame clones alone and lacks a portion of them. The table lists 150,000 to 200,000 clones, less than 70% of them singletons. Material: CD4+ T cells sorted from blood, obtained at week 24, from a patient treated with tofacitinib. Receptors originate from a human donor with alopecia areata. Each CDR3 is given with its conserved first and last residue. D genes are given only for firm matches. Where a row states a size, it is once, few, many or the class of an expanded clone; other rows omit it.

j_gene,v_gene,d_gene,abundance,CDR3aa,CDR3nt
TRBJ2-7,TRBV7-9,NA,few,CASSSATVTYEQYF,TGTGCCAGCAGCTCGGCGACTGTAACCTACGAGCAGTACTTC
TRBJ1-1,TRBV10-3,NA,few,CAISEFGRGGTEAFF,TGTGCCATCAGTGAATTTGGACGGGGAGGAACTGAAGCTTTCTTT
TRBJ1-2,TRBV29-1,NA,few,CSVEDGTRGYTF,TGCAGCGTTGAAGACGGGACAAGAGGCTACACCTTC
TRBJ2-1,TRBV20-1,NA,NA,CSAKNEQFF,TGCAGTGCTAAGAATGAGCAGTTCTTC
TRBJ1-1,TRBV29-1,NA,NA,CSVVLSMNTEAFF,TGCAGCGTGGTGCTGAGCATGAACACTGAAGCTTTCTTT
TRBJ2-7,TRBV4-2,TRBD1,NA,CASSQSQGAYEQYF,TGTGCCAGCAGCCAAAGTCAGGGGGCTTACGAGCAGTACTTC
TRBJ2-2,TRBV6-5,NA,NA,CASSYGENTGELFF,TGTGCCAGCAGTTACGGGGAAAACACCGGGGAGCTGTTTTTT
TRBJ2-5,TRBV2,NA,NA,CASLGRVGETQYF,TGTGCCAGCTTGGGCAGAGTAGGGGAGACCCAGTACTTC
TRBJ2-3,TRBV6-5,NA,NA,CASRRGSTDTQYF,TGTGCCAGCAGGCGAGGGAGCACAGATACGCAGTATTTT
TRBJ1-2,TRBV30,NA,NA,CAWSATGLLFFGYTF,TGTGCCTGGAGTGCTACAGGGTTGCTTTTCTTCGGCTACACCTTC
TRBJ2-5,TRBV5-1,TRBD1,few,CASSPGQGGETQYF,TGCGCCAGCAGCCCGGGACAGGGGGGTGAGACCCAGTACTTC
TRBJ1-4,TRBV4-1,NA,NA,CASSPLGGEKLFF,TGCGCCAGCAGTCCTCTTGGGGGTGAAAAACTGTTTTTT
TRBJ2-5,TRBV6-5,TRBD2,NA,CASSYWQRGPQETQYF,TGTGCCAGCAGTTACTGGCAGCGGGGGCCCCAAGAGACCCAGTACTTC
TRBJ2-6,TRBV18,TRBD1,NA,CASSQQGNSGANVLTF,TGTGCCAGCTCACAACAGGGGAACTCTGGGGCCAACGTCCTGACTTTC
TRBJ1-5,TRBV30,NA,few,CAWRDGGPNQPQHF,TGTGCCTGGAGGGATGGGGGACCGAATCAGCCCCAGCATTTT
TRBJ2-2,TRBV7-8,TRBD2,NA,CASSSMRGAPGAGELFF,TGTGCCAGCAGCTCTATGCGGGGGGCCCCAGGGGCCGGGGAGCTGTTTTTT
TRBJ1-1,TRBV29-1,NA,few,CSASSGFAEAFF,TGCAGCGCGTCGTCGGGGTTCGCTGAAGCTTTCTTT
TRBJ2-7,TRBV30,TRBD1,NA,CAWSAAGQGAKYF,TGTGCCTGGAGTGCAGCCGGACAGGGGGCCAAGTACTTC
TRBJ2-7,TRBV7-2,NA,NA,CASSLAGAYEQYF,TGTGCCAGCAGCTTAGCAGGGGCCTACGAGCAGTACTTC
TRBJ2-1,TRBV6-5,TRBD1,NA,CASSRGQGFINEQFF,TGTGCCAGCAGCCGTGGACAGGGCTTCATCAATGAGCAGTTCTTC
TRBJ2-7,TRBV6-5,NA,NA,CASSYSGGRYEQYF,TGTGCCAGCAGTTACTCCGGGGGGCGTTACGAGCAGTACTTC
TRBJ2-6,TRBV30,TRBD1,NA,CAWRKGTGGTGANVLTF,TGTGCCTGGAGGAAAGGGACAGGGGGTACTGGGGCCAACGTCCTGACTTTC
TRBJ2-7,TRBV7-8,TRBD2,few,CASSLGVGGGGLYEQYF,TGTGCCAGCAGCTTAGGAGTGGGAGGCGGGGGTCTCTACGAGCAGTACTTC
TRBJ2-1,TRBV19,TRBD2,few,CASSIAASGIYNEQFF,TGTGCCAGTAGTATCGCGGCTAGCGGGATTTACAATGAGCAGTTCTTC
TRBJ2-5,TRBV30,NA,NA,CAWSVLRETQYF,TGTGCCTGGAGTGTACTGAGAGAGACCCAGTACTTC
TRBJ2-7,TRBV19,NA,few,CASKSGSSYEQYF,TGTGCCAGTAAATCCGGCAGTTCCTACGAGCAGTACTTC
TRBJ1-1,TRBV25-1,TRBD1,few,CASSGQGGDTEAFF,TGTGCCAGCAGTGGACAGGGCGGGGACACTGAAGCTTTCTTT
TRBJ2-7,TRBV7-9,NA,NA,CASGENEQYF,TGTGCCAGCGGGGAGAACGAGCAGTACTTC
TRBJ1-3,TRBV30,TRBD1,NA,CAWKGQGFSNTIYF,TGTGCCTGGAAGGGACAGGGGTTTTCCAACACCATATATTTT